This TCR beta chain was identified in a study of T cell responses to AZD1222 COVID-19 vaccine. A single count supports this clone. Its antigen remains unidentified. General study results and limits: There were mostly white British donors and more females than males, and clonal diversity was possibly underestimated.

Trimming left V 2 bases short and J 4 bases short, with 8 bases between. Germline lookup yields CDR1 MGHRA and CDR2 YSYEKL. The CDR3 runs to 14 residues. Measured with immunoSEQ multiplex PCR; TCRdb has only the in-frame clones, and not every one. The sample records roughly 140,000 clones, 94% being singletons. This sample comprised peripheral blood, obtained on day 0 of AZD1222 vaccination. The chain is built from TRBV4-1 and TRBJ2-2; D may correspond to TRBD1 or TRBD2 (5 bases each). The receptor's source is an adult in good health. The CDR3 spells CASSQQGVTGELFF. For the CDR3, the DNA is TGCGCCAGCAGCCAACAGGGAGTCACCGGGGAGCTGTTTTTT.